What follows is one T cell receptor (beta chain) and its context. No antigen is known for it. This entry belongs to a study of T cell responses to AZD1222 COVID-19 vaccine. Study results and caveats: Reportedly, nearly half of unique spike TCRs recognized epitopes outside B.1.351/B.1.1.7 mutations. Sampled repertoires all dated from after the peak T cell response. Increases in Spike-specific TCR breadth and depth were seen after two AZD1222 doses.

The V end lost 5 bases, the J end lost 1 base, and 8 bases lay between the germline ends. This CDR3 spans 13 amino acids. Germline V CDR1 and CDR2: SGHAT, FQDESV (reference sequence). Measured with immunoSEQ multiplex PCR; TCRdb has only the in-frame clones, and not every one. The sample has around 80,000 clones, approximately 85% seen once. The TCR comes from an adult who received the AZD1222 COVID-19 vaccine. Material: peripheral blood, obtained 28 days after the second AZD1222 dose. The chain couples TRBV11-1 to TRBJ1-2, with no clear D. CDR3 loop: CASSPGLNYGYTF. DNA for the CDR3: TGTGCCAGCAGCCCGGGCCTTAACTATGGCTACACCTTC.